Presented here are 11 T cell receptor beta chains from one specimen sequenced in a study of T cells expressing NK-cell markers. Each CDR3 protein gets one entry in TCRdb, which reprocessed the 5' RACE reads and gives no DNA. Its listing shows some 500,000 distinct CDR3 sequences. Material for sequencing was blood T cells: a sorted CD56 or NKG2C T cell subset, CD4+ or CD8+ T cells, or bulk PBMC T cells (not recorded which). The origin of the receptors is a woman aged 50 to 60 in good health.

This CDR3 reads CASKVAGVLKETQYF. V is TRBV6-5 and J is TRBJ2-5; TCRdb names TRBD2, which stays unverified in the absence of DNA. CDR3 length: 15 amino acids. CDR1 is MNHEY and CDR2 is SVGAGI in the germline V gene.

This rearrangement joins TRBV12-3 or TRBV12-4 to TRBJ2-1; the D gene TCRdb calls, TRBD2, cannot be checked with no DNA. CDR3 length: 15 amino acids. CDR3 region: CASRPRLAGGDEQFF.

This chain joins TRBV29-1 and TRBJ2-7; the D call from TCRdb, TRBD2, cannot be confirmed without DNA. Germline lookup yields CDR1 SQVTM and CDR2 ANQGSEA. The CDR3 extends over 15 amino acids. The CDR3 here is CSALVFDSGKSEQYF.

The chain links TRBV7-2 to TRBJ2-5; TCRdb proposes TRBD1, but this gene call is untestable without DNA. This CDR3 spans 17 amino acids. From germline, CDR1 is SGHTA and CDR2 FQGNSA. This chain's CDR3 is CASSPIEAGASSETQYF.

This chain connects TRBV5-1 to TRBJ2-7; TCRdb's D gene call, TRBD2, goes unchecked for lack of DNA. Germline V gene sequence: CDR1 SGHRS, CDR2 YFSETQ. The CDR3 has 14 amino acids. The CDR3 is CASSEGLPLGEQYF.

The chain uses TRBV20-1 and TRBJ2-1; the TRBD2 assignment by TCRdb is unverifiable without DNA. Per germline, CDR1 DFQATT and CDR2 SNEGSKA (reference sequence). The CDR3 contains 14 residues. This CDR3 reads CSARASGSLGEQFF.

The V and J genes are TRBV4-1 and TRBJ2-1; TCRdb's assignment of TRBD2 cannot be checked, as there is no DNA. CDR1 is MGHRA, CDR2 YSYEKL, per germline. CDR3 length: 17 amino acids. The CDR3 protein is CASSQDEASGSYNEQFF.

This chain links TRBV6-2 or TRBV6-3 with TRBJ2-3; with no DNA, the TCRdb D assignment of TRBD2 cannot be verified. CDR3 length equals 15 residues. Germline values: CDR1 MNHEY, CDR2 SVGEGT. The CDR3 protein is CASRPGGGSPDTQYF.

The gene calls are TRBV7-9 and TRBJ1-1; TCRdb's D call of TRBD1 is untestable without DNA. The V gene's germline CDR1 is SEHNR and CDR2 FQNEAQ (reference sequence). The CDR3 runs to 13 residues. The CDR3 is CASSLRTRGEAFF.

The rearrangement links TRBV5-1 to TRBJ1-1; TCRdb's D call of TRBD1 is untestable without DNA. This CDR3 has 14 amino acids. CDR1 and CDR2 (germline): SGHRS, YFSETQ. CDR3 sequence: CASRTQGDGTEAFF. Based on the CDR3 plus reference TRBV5-1 and TRBJ1-1, the full variable domain is KAGVTQTPRYLIKTRGQQVTLSCSPISGHRSVSWYQQTPGQGLQFLFEYFSETQRNKGNFPGRFSGRQFSNSRSEMNVSTLELGDSALYLCASRTQGDGTEAFFGQGTRLTVV.

This chain uses TRBV6-6 with TRBJ1-6; as DNA is missing, the TRBD1 call by TCRdb cannot be tested. Germline assignment: CDR1 MNHNY and CDR2 SVGAGI (reference sequence). This CDR3 has 13 amino acids. CDR3 sequence reads: CASRRTAVSPLHF.